This T cell receptor (beta chain) was found in a study of response to subunit inactivated influenza vaccine. General study findings and limits: New T cells are recruited in small numbers by each seasonal influenza vaccination, according to the authors' suggestion.

Germline loops: CDR1 ENHRY, CDR2 SYGVKD. The CDR3 consists of 15 residues. V shed 10 bases, J shed 5 bases, and the junction held 11 bases outside the gene matches. With regard to this clonotype: Its antigen is unknown.

One entry per CDR3 protein results from TCRdb running MiXCR on the RT-PCR reads. The sample contains some 800,000 distinct CDR3 sequences, around 21% of which appear only once. The sequencing here drew on PBMCs from blood, taken roughly 5 days after vaccination. The TCR comes from a man in his fifties or sixties who received an inactivated influenza vaccine. V usage is TRBV10-3 and J usage is TRBJ2-1; TRBD2 agrees at 10 bases. For the CDR3, the DNA is TGTGCCACGCTCCGTAGCGGGGGGTTTAACAATGAGCAGTTCTTC. It translates to CATLRSGGFNNEQFF.